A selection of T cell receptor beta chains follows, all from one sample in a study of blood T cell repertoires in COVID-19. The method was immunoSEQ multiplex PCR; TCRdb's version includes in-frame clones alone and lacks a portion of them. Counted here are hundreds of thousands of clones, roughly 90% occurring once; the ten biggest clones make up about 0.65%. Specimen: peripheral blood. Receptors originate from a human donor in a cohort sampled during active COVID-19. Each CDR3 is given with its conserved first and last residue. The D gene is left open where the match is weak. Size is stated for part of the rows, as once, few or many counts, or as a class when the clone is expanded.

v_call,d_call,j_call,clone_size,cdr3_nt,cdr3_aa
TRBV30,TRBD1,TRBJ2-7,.,TGTGCCTGGAGTACAGGGGCGGACTCCTACGAGCAGTACTTC,CAWSTGADSYEQYF
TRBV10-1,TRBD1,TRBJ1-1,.,TGCGCCAGTGGACAGGTGCTTGAAGCTTTCTTT,CASGQVLEAFF
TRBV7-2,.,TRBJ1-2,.,TGTGCCAGCAGCCTCACCCTTGAAGACTCAAGGGGCTACACCTTC,CASSLTLEDSRGYTF
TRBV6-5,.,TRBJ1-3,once,TGTGCCAGCAGTTATTTGGGGGGATCTGGAAACACCATATATTTT,CASSYLGGSGNTIYF
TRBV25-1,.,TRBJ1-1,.,TGTGCCAGCAGTGAATGGGCAGGTCAGACTGAAGCTTTCTTT,CASSEWAGQTEAFF
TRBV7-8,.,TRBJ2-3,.,TGTGCCAGCAGCTCTTGGACAGGCACAGATACGCAGTATTTT,CASSSWTGTDTQYF
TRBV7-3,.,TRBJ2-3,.,TGTGCCAGCAGCTTAACTTCTAGAGATACGCAGTATTTT,CASSLTSRDTQYF
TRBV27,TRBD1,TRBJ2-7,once,TGTGCCAGCAGTCTGAAGGGGACAGGTCTGTTTGTTTTTGAGCAGTACTTC,CASSLKGTGLFVFEQYF
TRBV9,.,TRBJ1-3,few,TGTGCCAGCAGGTTACAGGGCGATGGAAACACCATATATTTT,CASRLQGDGNTIYF
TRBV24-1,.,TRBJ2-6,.,TGTGCCACCAGTGAAGGGTACGGGGAGAACGTCCTGACTTTC,CATSEGYGENVLTF
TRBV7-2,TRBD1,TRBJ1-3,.,TGTGCCAGCAGCTTAGCTTCAGGGGGCTCTTCTGGAAACACCATATATTTT,CASSLASGGSSGNTIYF